This TCR beta chain derives from a study of brain T cells in children with intractable seizures. Study-wide points: Pre- and post-surgery blood differed in depth, so pre-surgery absences may be undersampling. HCMV serostatus was not known, and viral specificity came from CDR3 similarity only.

With regard to this clone: What it recognizes is unknown.

TCRdb's table, derived via immunoSEQ multiplex PCR, lists solely in-frame clones and lacks some. The table shows a few hundred thousand clones, with over 90% occurring only once. Time point described: blood from clinic visit 5 months post-surgery; TSC patient then seizure free. Surgery cases with the highest brain T cell transcript signatures were chosen for sequencing. Pre-surgery treatment included at least one anti-epileptic drug. The sequencing here drew on peripheral blood, taken approximately 5 months after surgery. The TCR comes from a boy under three years old with tuberous sclerosis and intractable seizures.

The CDR3 DNA sequence: TGTGCCAGCAGTTTTTGGGACAGATACGAGCAGTACTTC. Its protein is CASSFWDRYEQYF. This sequence joins TRBV12-3 or TRBV12-4 and TRBJ2-7; TRBD1 matches at 7 bases. V dropped 3 bases and J dropped 4; count of bases not matched to a gene: 3. The CDR3 loop spans 13 amino acids.